This T cell receptor beta chain was sequenced in a study of blood T cell repertoires in COVID-19. Study in general: Acute and convalescent COVID-19 specimens originated in the United States, Italy and Spain. Sources were T cells, B-cell-depleted T cells, or PBMCs; the material itself was cDNA or gDNA.

The germline V gene has CDR1 MNHNY and CDR2 SVGAGI (reference sequence). The CDR3 spans 14 residues. Trimming took off 0 bases at V and 8 bases at J, with 11 bases between the two ends. This clone was counted a few times. Produced via immunoSEQ multiplex PCR; TCRdb's table is partial and in-frame only. This table holds under 550,000 clones, around nine tenths found once. The specimen sequenced was peripheral blood. This clonotype was sampled from a man between 18 and 35 years old with COVID-19, enrolled during active disease. This chain uses TRBV6-6 with TRBJ1-5, with D maybe TRBD1 (6 bases). The CDR3 loop reads CASSYSLGGEPQHF. The CDR3 DNA is TGTGCCAGCAGTTACTCACTAGGGGGAGAGCCCCAGCATTTT.